Here is one T cell receptor beta chain with its context. This record belongs to a study of blood T cell repertoires in COVID-19. Study information: The United States, Italy and Spain provided the acute and convalescent COVID-19 samples. The cDNA or gDNA used as material had been derived from T cells, B-cell-depleted T cells, or PBMCs.

There are 15 residues in the CDR3. V was cut by 5 bases and J by 2 bases, with 13 bases left in between. Germline V gives CDR1 SGHTA, CDR2 FQGNSA. TCRdb keeps only in-frame clones here, not all; method: immunoSEQ multiplex PCR. The profile shows tens of thousands of clones, roughly 78% of them singletons. The chain has TRBV7-2 and TRBJ1-3; D may be TRBD1 (6 bases). Specimen: peripheral blood. This clonotype was sampled from an older man with acute or convalescent COVID-19. CDR3 nucleotide sequence: TGTGCCAGCAGCGGACGGACAGTTACTGGAAACACCATATATTTT. It is translated as CASSGRTVTGNTIYF.